Presented here are 30 T cell receptor beta chains from one specimen sequenced in a study of neurological immune-mediated disorders. TCRdb used MiXCR to reprocess the 5' RACE reads, holding one entry per CDR3 protein. The data hold around 69,000 distinct CDR3 sequences, with about 4.9% observed a single time. Input material: PBMCs. The receptors originated from a man between 25 and 39 years old with multiple sclerosis.

This clonotype was seen at least ten times. This chain links TRBV6-5 with TRBJ1-3, with D maybe TRBD1 (6 bases). The CDR3 extends over 15 amino acids. The V and J ends lost 2 bases and 3 bases respectively, with 11 bases between them. Germline V gene lookup returns CDR1 MNHEY and CDR2 SVGAGI. The CDR3 DNA follows: TGTGCCAGCAGTTACCGGGGGGCGTATGGAAACACCATATATTTT. This codes for CASSYRGAYGNTIYF.

This clonotype was counted many times. This chain joins TRBV20-1 and TRBJ1-5; 9 positions agree with TRBD1. The CDR3 has 15 amino acids. Unmatched junction bases numbered 5, after V lost 0 bases and J lost 5 bases. Germline CDR1 DFQATT, CDR2 SNEGSKA (reference sequence). Written as DNA, the CDR3 is TGCAGTGCTAGAGATCTGGACAGGGGAGATCAGCCCCAGCATTTT. Translated, it gives CSARDLDRGDQPQHF.

With regard to this clonotype: One end of the junction does not line up with germline, which may come from a read error. The V gene is TRBV30, the J gene TRBJ1-5; the D gene is possibly TRBD1 (6 bases). Looked up from germline, CDR1 is GTSNPN and CDR2 is SVGIG (reference sequence). CDR3 length equals 15 residues. For the CDR3, the DNA is TGTGCCTGGAGCCGGGGGGGACAAACTAATCAGCCCCAGAATTTT. This translates into CAWSRGGQTNQPQNF.

This clonotype appeared many times. This chain connects TRBV20-1 to TRBJ2-5; no clear D gene. Trimming stripped 0 bases from V and 2 bases from J, with 13 bases between. The CDR3 runs to 15 residues. Germline V gene data show CDR1 as DFQATT and CDR2 as SNEGSKA (reference sequence). As DNA, the CDR3 is TGCAGTGCTAGAGATGGTACAGACTCTCAAGAGACCCAGTACTTC. Translation gives CSARDGTDSQETQYF.

This clonotype was counted ten times or more. The chain is built from TRBV5-1 and TRBJ2-2; TRBD2 is a possible D gene (5 bases). CDR3 length: 16 amino acids. Trimming took 4 bases from V and 5 from J, leaving 18 bases between them. Germline-derived CDR1 and CDR2 are SGHRS and YFSETQ. The CDR3 sequence is CASSPKAASGTGELFF. CDR3 nucleotides: TGCGCCAGCAGCCCGAAGGCGGCCTCGGGGACCGGGGAGCTGTTTTTT.

The CDR3 DNA is TGCGCCAGCAGTCTCACGGGGGGACCCTTCAACTCCTACAATGAGCAGTTCTTC. It is translated as CASSLTGGPFNSYNEQFF. The chain joins TRBV5-1 to TRBJ2-1; 7 nucleotides align to TRBD2. Germline lookup yields CDR1 SGHRS and CDR2 YFSETQ. This CDR3 region has 18 residues. With V trimmed by 5 bases and J by 0 bases, 14 bases remained unmatched.

This clonotype was seen repeatedly, ten times or more. The chain combines TRBV29-1 with TRBJ1-4; maybe TRBD1 (5 bases). CDR1 and CDR2 (germline): SQVTM, ANQGSEA. The CDR3 extends over 15 amino acids. V shed 1 base and J shed 4 bases, with 13 bases lying between them. CDR3 amino acids: CSVEAGAGFNEKLFF. In nucleotides, the CDR3 is TGCAGCGTTGAAGCTGGGGCGGGCTTTAATGAAAAACTGTTTTTT.

This clonotype was counted a few times. The chain is built from TRBV10-3 and TRBJ1-1, with TRBD1 as a possible D gene (6 bases). Trimming left V 11 bases short and J 3 bases short, with 19 bases between. CDR1 ENHRY and CDR2 SYGVKD come from the germline V gene. This CDR3 has 14 amino acids. The CDR3 sequence is CAHADRDTYTEAFF. CDR3 coding DNA: TGTGCCCACGCGGACCGGGACACATACACTGAAGCTTTCTTT.

This clonotype was seen only a few times. This rearrangement joins TRBV12-3 or TRBV12-4 to TRBJ2-7, with D perhaps TRBD1 (6 bases). Trimming stripped 6 bases from V and 3 bases from J, with 12 bases between. This CDR3 has 13 amino acids. The DNA of the CDR3 is TGTGCCAGCAGCCCGGGACAAAACTACGAGCAGTACTTC. Encoded protein: CASSPGQNYEQYF.

This clonotype was counted at least ten times. The chain links TRBV5-1 to TRBJ1-3; tentatively, D is TRBD1 (6 bases). V lost 0 bases to trimming and J lost 2 bases, with 6 bases between them. The CDR3 loop spans 14 amino acids. Germline lookup yields CDR1 SGHRS and CDR2 YFSETQ. CDR3 loop: CASSLAGAGNTIYF. CDR3 in DNA: TGCGCCAGCAGCTTGGCAGGGGCTGGAAACACCATATATTTT.

The table lists this clonotype with a few counts. This chain uses TRBV6-5 with TRBJ1-5; D gene unclear. The CDR3 is 13 residues long. Germline values: CDR1 MNHEY, CDR2 SVGAGI. Between the trimmed V and J ends, which lost 2 bases and 5 bases, there was a span of 7 bases. The CDR3 coding sequence is TGTGCCAGCAGTTACGGCAGAGATCAGCCCCAGCATTTT. Encoded protein: CASSYGRDQPQHF.

The genes are TRBV12-3 or TRBV12-4 and TRBJ1-2, with D maybe TRBD1 (6 bases). The CDR3 is 15 amino acids. Trimming cost V 6 bases and J 4 bases, with 18 bases left between them. The CDR3 DNA is TGTGCCAGCAGCAGACAGGCGCTCGGGGGCTATGGCTACACCTTC. Translation: CASSRQALGGYGYTF.

This clonotype was counted ten times or more. The CDR3 DNA follows: TGCGCCAGCAGCGGCGGGTCTGAGACTGAAGCTTTCTTT. It translates to CASSGGSETEAFF. This sequence joins TRBV5-1 and TRBJ1-1; D unclear. The CDR3 runs to 13 residues. V lost 4 bases and J lost 5, with 12 bases in between. The germline CDR1 and CDR2 sequences are SGHRS and YFSETQ.

Many counts were recorded for this clonotype. The J gene is TRBJ2-2, the V gene TRBV24-1; 7 bases align to TRBD1. Germline V gene lookup returns CDR1 KGHDR and CDR2 SFDVKD. This CDR3 has 18 residues. The junction had 16 bases not matched to a gene; V was cut back by 4 bases and J by 6 bases. The CDR3 loop is CATSERGRGPGSPGELFF. The DNA for the CDR3 is TGTGCCACCAGTGAGAGGGGGCGCGGCCCGGGATCCCCCGGGGAGCTGTTTTTT.

In its sample, this clonotype was seen many times. V usage is TRBV9 and J usage is TRBJ1-6; D unresolved. Germline CDR1 and CDR2: SGDLS and YYNGEE. Trimming shortened V by 2 bases and J by 7 bases, and 13 bases separated the two germline ends. The CDR3 sequence is 15 residues long. CDR3 region: CASSVARGWNSPLHF. The CDR3 nucleotides are TGTGCCAGCAGCGTTGCGCGGGGATGGAATTCACCCCTCCACTTT. The variable domain in full, completed from reference TRBV9 and TRBJ1-6, reads DSGVTQTPKHLITATGQRVTLRCSPRSGDLSVYWYQQSLDQGLQFLIQYYNGEERAKGNILERFSAQQFPDLHSELNLSSLELGDSALYFCASSVARGWNSPLHFGNGTRLTVT.

This clonotype was counted only a few times. The chain couples TRBV7-9 to TRBJ2-3, with D tentatively TRBD1 or TRBD2 (6 bases each). CDR1 SEHNR and CDR2 FQNEAQ come from the germline V gene (reference sequence). The CDR3 is 13 amino acids. The V end lost 6 bases, the J end lost 5 bases, and 12 bases lay between the germline ends. The CDR3 nucleotides are TGTGCCAGCAGTTATAGGGGGGAAGATACGCAGTATTTT. Its translation is CASSYRGEDTQYF.

The chain links TRBV18 to TRBJ2-3; no definite D call. Germline CDR1 reads KGHSH; CDR2 reads LQKENI. Between the trimmed V and J ends, which lost 3 bases and 0 bases, there was a span of 7 bases. The CDR3 is 14 residues long. CDR3 residues: CASSPLDSTDTQYF. The CDR3, as DNA: TGTGCCAGCTCACCCCTCGACAGCACAGATACGCAGTATTTT.

In its sample, this clonotype was seen many times. The genes are TRBV7-9 and TRBJ2-1, with D possibly being TRBD2 (6 bases). This CDR3 contains 14 residues. Germline CDR1 is SEHNR and CDR2 is FQNEAQ (reference sequence). With 3 bases removed from V and 6 bases from J, the gap between germline ends came to 12 bases. The CDR3 region is CASSFGGAINEQFF. The CDR3, as DNA: TGTGCCAGCAGCTTCGGGGGAGCAATCAATGAGCAGTTCTTC.

Many counts were recorded for this clonotype. This chain links TRBV12-3 or TRBV12-4 with TRBJ1-6; 10 bases align to TRBD1. Trimming cost V 11 bases and J 10 bases; bases outside gene matches: 11. The CDR3 consists of 14 residues. The CDR3 sequence: CASSFGTGDSPLHF. The CDR3, as DNA: TGTGCCTCCAGTTTTGGGACAGGGGACTCACCCCTCCACTTT.

The chain combines TRBV5-1 with TRBJ1-3; D may be TRBD1 (5 bases). The V gene lost 3 bases and the J gene lost 7 bases, with 20 bases spanning the gap. This CDR3 region has 16 residues. Germline loops: CDR1 SGHRS, CDR2 YFSETQ. As DNA, the CDR3 is TGCGCCAGCAGCTGGACGGGGCAGGGATCCACGAACACCATATATTTT. Translation: CASSWTGQGSTNTIYF.

The sample holds many counts of this clonotype. The chain couples TRBV12-3 or TRBV12-4 to TRBJ2-4; D not certain. This CDR3 has 13 amino acids. Trimming left V 6 bases short and J 3 bases short, with 9 bases between. The CDR3 DNA reads as TGTGCCAGCAGAGGGTGGGGCAAAAACATTCAGTACTTC. Protein: CASRGWGKNIQYF.

This clonotype was recorded at least ten times. This sequence joins TRBV2 and TRBJ1-6; 12 bases are shared with TRBD1. CDR1 is SNHLY, CDR2 FYNNEI, per germline. With V trimmed by 7 bases and J by 10 bases, 5 bases remained unmatched. The CDR3 extends over 14 amino acids. The CDR3 DNA is TGTGCCAGCACTGGGACAGGGGGCGACTCACCCCTCCACTTT. Translating gives CASTGTGGDSPLHF.

This clonotype was detected only a few times. The V call is TRBV20-1, the J call TRBJ2-3; no clear D. The CDR3 consists of 16 residues. V lost 1 base and J lost 2, with 16 bases in between. Germline CDR1 and CDR2: DFQATT and SNEGSKA (reference sequence). The CDR3: CSARVASRRITDTQYF. The DNA for the CDR3 is TGCAGTGCTAGAGTAGCCAGTCGTCGAATCACAGATACGCAGTATTTT.

This clonotype was seen many times. The rearrangement uses TRBV20-1 and TRBJ1-1; D not resolved. The CDR3 runs 14 residues. With 1 base removed from V and 5 bases from J, the gap between germline ends came to 14 bases. CDR1 DFQATT and CDR2 SNEGSKA come from the germline V gene (reference sequence). This chain's CDR3 is CSARGRTLGTEAFF. CDR3 bases: TGCAGTGCTAGAGGTCGTACGCTAGGGACTGAAGCTTTCTTT.

In its sample, this clonotype was seen many times. CDR3: CASSLLTGGRGEQYV. The CDR3, as DNA: TGCGCCAGCAGCTTGTTGACCGGGGGGCGCGGCGAGCAGTACGTC. V is TRBV5-1 and J is TRBJ2-7; D is perhaps TRBD2 (7 bases). The CDR3 covers 15 residues. Germline V gene sequence: CDR1 SGHRS, CDR2 YFSETQ. V lost 1 base and J lost 6, with 17 bases in between.

This clonotype has ten or more counts. The rearrangement uses TRBV5-1 and TRBJ1-3; no reliable D call. This CDR3 region has 17 residues. V lost 0 bases, J lost 2 bases, and 15 bases lay in between. Germline CDR1 and CDR2: SGHRS and YFSETQ. The CDR3 is CASSLGAGGNPGNTIYF. The CDR3 region has the DNA TGCGCCAGCAGCTTGGGGGCAGGAGGCAACCCTGGAAACACCATATATTTT.

This clonotype was seen more than once but under ten times. This may arise from a read error, as a much more abundant clone is one base away. This chain connects TRBV20-1 to TRBJ2-1, with D hard to call. Germline V gene data show CDR1 as DFQATT and CDR2 as SNEGSKA (reference sequence). Trimming stripped 3 bases from V and 5 bases from J, with 11 bases between. This CDR3 region has 13 residues. This CDR3 is CSASPTSHNEQFF. CDR3 bases: TGCAGTGCTAGTCCGACCAGCCACAATGAGCAGTTCTTC.

The V gene is TRBV18, the J gene TRBJ2-7, with D tentatively TRBD1 (5 bases). Between the trimmed V and J ends, which lost 0 bases and 6 bases, there was a span of 15 bases. Germline CDR1 and CDR2: KGHSH and LQKENI. This CDR3 is 15 amino acids long. CDR3 sequence reads: CASSPPSLQQGEQYF. CDR3 DNA: TGTGCCAGCTCACCACCGTCTCTACAGCAGGGCGAGCAGTACTTC.

This clonotype was seen many times. The rearrangement uses TRBV10-3 and TRBJ1-2; D may be TRBD1 (5 bases). There are 14 residues in the CDR3. V was trimmed by 6 bases and J by 5 bases, leaving 16 bases between them. Germline V CDR1 and CDR2: ENHRY, SYGVKD. The chain's CDR3 is CAIRARDSEYGYTF. CDR3 bases: TGTGCCATCAGAGCACGGGACTCGGAATATGGCTACACCTTC.

This clonotype was counted many times. The V gene is TRBV2, the J gene TRBJ1-2; a weak D match, TRBD1 (5 bases). The V end lost 6 bases, the J end lost 5 bases, and 16 bases lay between the germline ends. The length of the CDR3 is 14 residues. Germline V gives CDR1 SNHLY, CDR2 FYNNEI. DNA for the CDR3: TGTGCCAGCAGCCTGGGACCGGGGACTTATGGCTACACCTTC. Protein sequence: CASSLGPGTYGYTF.